A selection of T cell receptor beta chains follows, all from one sample in a study of shared T cell receptors in the human thymus. Method: immunoSEQ multiplex PCR; TCRdb's copy keeps in-frame clones and lacks some. The sample gives under 850,000 clones, 70% to 90% of which show up once; 0.0095% to 0.012% is in the top ten. These same data were also listed under a study on human thymus T cells.

Sample: thymocytes. The receptors derive from a boy younger than two with a congenital heart defect. CDR3s include the opening cysteine and the closing phenylalanine or tryptophan. A D gene is named only where the DNA matches it firmly. Clone size is not always given. Where it is, it says once, few, many or a class for expanded clones.

j_gene	v_gene	d_gene	abundance	CDR3aa	CDR3nt
TRBJ2-1	TRBV5-1	TRBD2	-	CASSIHGGEFF	TGCGCCAGCAGCATACACGGGGGGGAGTTCTTC
TRBJ2-7	TRBV6-6	TRBD1	-	CAILDRGYVNEQYF	TGTGCCATCCTGGACAGGGGGTATGTGAACGAGCAGTACTTC
TRBJ2-1	TRBV19	TRBD2	-	CASRLSGSWYNEQFF	TGTGCCAGTAGACTGAGCGGGAGCTGGTACAATGAGCAGTTCTTC
TRBJ2-3	TRBV29-1	-	-	CSARPLGDTQYF	TGCAGCGCCCGACCGCTAGGCGATACGCAGTATTTT
TRBJ2-7	TRBV11-2	TRBD2	-	CASSSPTDSSSGDSYEQYF	TGTGCCAGCAGCTCCCCGACAGACTCCTCTAGCGGGGACTCCTACGAGCAGTACTTC
TRBJ2-5	TRBV5-1	TRBD1	-	CASSSRDRGGETQYF	TGCGCCAGCAGCTCCCGGGACAGGGGGGGTGAGACCCAGTACTTC
TRBJ2-4	TRBV5-8	-	-	CASSPGSFAAKNIQYF	TGTGCCAGCAGCCCTGGGAGTTTTGCAGCCAAAAACATTCAGTACTTC
TRBJ2-7	TRBV2	TRBD2	-	CATLMGGTSLYEQYF	TGTGCCACCTTAATGGGGGGGACTAGTCTCTACGAGCAGTACTTC
TRBJ1-2	TRBV19	TRBD1	-	CAVAGQGVWDYGYTF	TGTGCCGTGGCGGGACAGGGGGTGTGGGACTATGGCTACACCTTC
TRBJ2-1	TRBV7-9	-	once	CASSAQLGNVYSSYNEQFF	TGTGCCAGCAGCGCCCAACTAGGAAATGTATATAGCTCCTACAATGAGCAGTTCTTC
TRBJ2-7	TRBV18	-	-	CASSPGRDQYYEQYF	TGTGCCAGCTCACCGGGGCGGGACCAATACTACGAGCAGTACTTC
TRBJ1-1	TRBV27	TRBD1	few	CASSRQGGTEAFF	TGTGCCAGCAGTAGACAGGGTGGCACTGAAGCTTTCTTT
TRBJ1-4	TRBV25-1	-	-	CASSRTDNEKLFF	TGTGCCAGCAGTCGGACAGATAATGAAAAACTGTTTTTT
TRBJ2-7	TRBV11-2	TRBD2	-	CASSLGGTAYEQYF	TGTGCCAGCAGCTTGGGGGGGACGGCCTACGAGCAGTACTTC
TRBJ2-7	TRBV7-8	TRBD2	-	CASSYRLAGEFYEQYF	TGTGCCAGCAGCTACCGACTAGCGGGGGAGTTCTACGAGCAGTACTTC
TRBJ2-2	TRBV11-3	-	-	CASSLESDRRDTGELFF	TGTGCCAGCAGCTTAGAAAGTGACAGGCGGGACACCGGGGAGCTGTTTTTT
TRBJ2-3	TRBV14	-	-	CASSQCHRDGDTQYF	TGTGCCAGCAGCCAATGCCACAGGGACGGAGATACGCAGTATTTT
TRBJ2-1	TRBV7-2	-	-	CASSLSPSMDEQFF	TGTGCCAGCAGCTTAAGTCCTAGCATGGATGAGCAGTTCTTC
TRBJ2-7	TRBV28	TRBD1	-	CASSLPQGQHYYEQYF	TGTGCCAGCAGTTTGCCCCAGGGACAGCACTACTACGAGCAGTACTTC
TRBJ1-2	TRBV5-1	-	-	CASSLELVGPSYGYTF	TGCGCCAGCAGCTTGGAGTTAGTTGGGCCTTCTTATGGCTACACCTTC
TRBJ2-7	TRBV11-2	TRBD1	-	CASSFRDRAPYEQYF	TGTGCCAGCAGCTTCCGGGACAGGGCGCCCTACGAGCAGTACTTC
TRBJ2-6	TRBV4-1	-	-	CASSQQLRQAQSSGANVLTF	TGCGCCAGCAGCCAACAGCTACGACAGGCACAAAGCTCTGGGGCCAACGTCCTGACTTTC
TRBJ2-7	TRBV29-1	-	-	CSFRDSFYEQYF	TGCAGCTTCCGGGATTCTTTCTACGAGCAGTACTTC
TRBJ2-7	TRBV2	TRBD2	-	CASSEALAGGPDEQYF	TGTGCCAGCAGTGAAGCGCTCGCGGGAGGGCCCGACGAGCAGTACTTC
TRBJ1-5	TRBV5-5	TRBD1	-	CASSWLGTGENQPQHF	TGTGCCAGCAGCTGGTTAGGGACAGGGGAAAATCAGCCCCAGCATTTT
TRBJ2-2	TRBV29-1	-	-	CSAPGQGF	TGCAGCGCTCCGGGACAAGGTTTT
TRBJ2-5	TRBV7-6	-	-	CASSLEDRLGSGAQYF	TGTGCCAGCAGCTTAGAGGACAGGCTGGGATCGGGAGCCCAGTACTTC
TRBJ2-1	TRBV6-1	TRBD2	-	CASSFRTSGRGEQFF	TGTGCCAGCAGTTTCCGGACTAGCGGGAGAGGCGAGCAGTTCTTC
TRBJ2-1	TRBV27	TRBD2	-	CASSRETSGRLLF	TGTGCCAGCAGCCGCGAGACTAGCGGGAGGCTGCTCTTC
TRBJ2-5	TRBV18	-	-	CASSTQETQYF	TGTGCCAGCTCAACACAAGAGACCCAGTACTTC
TRBJ2-7	TRBV10-3	TRBD2	-	CATSTPSTSGRWYEQYF	TGTGCCACCTCCACCCCTTCGACTAGCGGGAGATGGTACGAGCAGTACTTC
TRBJ2-2	TRBV5-4	TRBD2	-	CASTLRTSGHTGELFF	TGTGCCAGCACCCTGAGGACTAGCGGACACACCGGGGAGCTGTTTTTT
TRBJ1-2	TRBV18	-	-	CASSPGGSYGYTF	TGTGCCAGCTCACCAGGGGGGTCCTATGGCTACACCTTC
TRBJ2-7	TRBV4-2	-	-	CASSQVRNRREQYF	TGTGCCAGCAGCCAAGTTCGGAACAGAAGGGAGCAGTACTTC
TRBJ2-3	TRBV29-1	TRBD2	once	CSVEDLRTSGRATDTQYF	TGCAGCGTTGAAGATCTTAGGACTAGCGGGAGAGCCACAGATACGCAGTATTTT
TRBJ2-5	TRBV5-1	TRBD2	-	CASSFGGAFQETQYF	TGCGCCAGCAGCTTCGGGGGGGCTTTCCAAGAGACCCAGTACTTC
TRBJ2-7	TRBV6-1	TRBD2	-	CASSQTSGRRYEQYF	TGTGCCAGCAGCCAGACTAGCGGGAGGAGGTACGAGCAGTACTTC
TRBJ2-7	TRBV11-3	-	-	CASSPLWRGTYEQYF	TGTGCCAGCAGCCCACTCTGGCGGGGTACCTACGAGCAGTACTTC
TRBJ2-2	TRBV19	-	-	CASSIVWSQGNTGELFF	TGTGCCAGTAGTATAGTTTGGAGTCAGGGGAACACCGGGGAGCTGTTTTTT
TRBJ2-7	TRBV28	TRBD1	-	CASSRQGIHEQYF	TGTGCCAGCAGCAGACAGGGGATCCACGAGCAGTACTTC
TRBJ1-3	TRBV18	-	-	CASSAPLTPGNTIYF	TGTGCCAGCTCCGCCCCCTTGACACCTGGAAACACCATATATTTT
TRBJ2-5	TRBV18	-	-	CASSHGLSEGETQYF	TGTGCCAGCTCACACGGACTCAGCGAGGGCGAGACCCAGTACTTC
TRBJ2-7	TRBV12-2	-	-	CACLRESHEQYF	TGTGCATGTTTGAGGGAGTCCCACGAGCAGTACTTC
TRBJ2-7	TRBV11-3	-	-	CASSLDSGGSEQYF	TGTGCCAGCAGCTTAGACAGCGGAGGGAGTGAGCAGTACTTC
TRBJ1-5	TRBV6-6	-	few	CASSYSPAEDNQPQHF	TGTGCCAGCAGTTACTCCCCCGCAGAAGATAATCAGCCCCAGCATTTT
TRBJ2-3	TRBV19	-	-	CASSSLPFSGPYTDTQYF	TGTGCCAGTAGTTCCCTCCCTTTTAGCGGACCTTACACAGATACGCAGTATTTT
TRBJ2-7	TRBV11-3	TRBD1	-	CASSVTGATYEQYF	TGTGCCAGCAGCGTGACAGGGGCTACCTACGAGCAGTACTTC
TRBJ2-7	TRBV11-2	TRBD1	-	CASSPRRGTGSYEQYF	TGTGCCAGCAGCCCACGCCGGGGGACAGGGTCCTACGAGCAGTACTTC
TRBJ2-1	TRBV6-1	TRBD1	-	CASHRGQAYNEQFF	TGTGCCAGCCACAGGGGGCAAGCGTACAATGAGCAGTTCTTC
TRBJ1-4	TRBV5-1	TRBD1	-	CASSSGQLNEKLFF	TGCGCCAGCAGCTCGGGACAGCTTAATGAAAAACTGTTTTTT
TRBJ2-1	TRBV30	TRBD1	-	CAWSGRGQVNEQFF	TGTGCCTGGAGTGGCAGGGGGCAGGTCAATGAGCAGTTCTTC
TRBJ1-2	TRBV7-9	TRBD1	-	CASLGQGNYGYTF	TGTGCCAGCTTGGGACAGGGTAACTATGGCTACACCTTC
TRBJ2-5	TRBV4-3	-	-	CASSHSTIRETQYF	TGCGCCAGCAGCCATAGCACCATTAGAGAGACCCAGTACTTC
TRBJ1-4	TRBV6-5	TRBD1	-	CASSLTGGREKLFF	TGTGCCAGCAGCCTGACAGGGGGGCGTGAAAAACTGTTTTTT
TRBJ2-2	TRBV4-1	TRBD2	-	CASSQPLAGVRAGELFF	TGCGCCAGCAGCCAACCACTAGCGGGAGTGAGGGCCGGGGAGCTGTTTTTT